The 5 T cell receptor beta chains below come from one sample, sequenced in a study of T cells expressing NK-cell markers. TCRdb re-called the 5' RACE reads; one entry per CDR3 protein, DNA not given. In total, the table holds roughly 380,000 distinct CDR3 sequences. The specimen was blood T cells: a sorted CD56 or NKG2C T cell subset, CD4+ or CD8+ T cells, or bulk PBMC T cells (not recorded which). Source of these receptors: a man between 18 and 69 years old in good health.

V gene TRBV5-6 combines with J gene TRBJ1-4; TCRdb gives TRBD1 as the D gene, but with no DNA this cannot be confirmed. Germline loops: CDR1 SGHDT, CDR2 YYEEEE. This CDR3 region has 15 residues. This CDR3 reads CASSLLRASNEKLFF.

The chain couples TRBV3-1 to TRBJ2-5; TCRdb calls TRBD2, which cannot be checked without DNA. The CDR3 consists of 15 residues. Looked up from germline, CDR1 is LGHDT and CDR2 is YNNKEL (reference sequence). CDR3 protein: CASRRTSGGGETQYF.

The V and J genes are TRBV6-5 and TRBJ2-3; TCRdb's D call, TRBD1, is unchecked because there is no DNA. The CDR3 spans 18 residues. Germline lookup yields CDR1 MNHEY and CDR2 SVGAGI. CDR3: CASSYGTGGRRGTDTQYF.

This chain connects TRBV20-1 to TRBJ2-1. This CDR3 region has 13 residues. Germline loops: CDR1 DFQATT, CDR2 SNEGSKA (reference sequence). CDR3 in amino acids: CSARDPSGNEQFF.

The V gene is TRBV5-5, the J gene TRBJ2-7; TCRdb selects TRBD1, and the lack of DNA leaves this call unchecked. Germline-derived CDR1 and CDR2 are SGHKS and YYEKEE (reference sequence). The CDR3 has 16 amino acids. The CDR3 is CASSLSGDGGSYEQYF.